A selection of T cell receptor beta chains follows, all from one sample in a study of cytomegalovirus exposure and HLA in healthy donors. Sequencing used immunoSEQ multiplex PCR; TCRdb keeps in-frame clones, though not all of them. In the table there are some 110,000 clones, almost 70% of which are singletons. The sample consisted of PBMCs. The receptor source for this set is a man younger than 45 in good health and CMV-seronegative. Each CDR3 is given with its conserved first and last residue. Each record gives: J gene, V gene, D gene, clone size, CDR3 protein, CDR3 DNA. D genes are given only for firm matches. For some rows the clone size is stated as once, few or many, or as a class when expanded; others skip it.

J gene: TRBJ1-2; V gene: TRBV5-4; D gene: TRBD1; clone size: few; CDR3 protein: CASSPRTGGNYGYTF; CDR3 DNA: TGTGCCAGCAGCCCACGGACAGGGGGGAACTATGGCTACACCTTC
J gene: TRBJ2-2; V gene: TRBV25-1; D gene: TRBD2; clone size: -; CDR3 protein: CASSTHPTSGNKTGELFF; CDR3 DNA: TGTGCCAGCAGTACCCATCCGACTAGCGGGAATAAAACCGGGGAGCTGTTTTTT
J gene: TRBJ1-2; V gene: TRBV7-3; D gene: TRBD1; clone size: -; CDR3 protein: CASSSTGGSGYTF; CDR3 DNA: TGTGCCAGCAGCTCCACAGGGGGCTCTGGCTACACCTTC
J gene: TRBJ1-4; V gene: TRBV28; D gene: -; clone size: -; CDR3 protein: CASSTMSGEKLFF; CDR3 DNA: TGTGCCAGCAGTACCATGTCGGGTGAAAAACTGTTTTTT
J gene: TRBJ1-5; V gene: TRBV7-9; D gene: -; clone size: -; CDR3 protein: CASSLDSFNQPQHF; CDR3 DNA: TGTGCCAGCAGCCTGGACAGCTTCAATCAGCCCCAGCATTTT
J gene: TRBJ1-6; V gene: TRBV30; D gene: -; clone size: -; CDR3 protein: CAWSEVGTFNSPLHF; CDR3 DNA: TGTGCCTGGAGTGAGGTTGGGACATTTAATTCACCCCTCCACTTT
J gene: TRBJ1-1; V gene: TRBV7-9; D gene: TRBD1; clone size: few; CDR3 protein: CASSHAQGRTEAFF; CDR3 DNA: TGTGCCAGCAGCCACGCACAGGGGAGGACTGAAGCTTTCTTT
J gene: TRBJ2-1; V gene: TRBV27; D gene: TRBD1; clone size: -; CDR3 protein: CASSADRGLAGPSYNEQFF; CDR3 DNA: TGTGCCAGCAGTGCCGACAGGGGGCTAGCGGGCCCGTCCTACAATGAGCAGTTCTTC
J gene: TRBJ1-1; V gene: TRBV5-1; D gene: -; clone size: -; CDR3 protein: CASSLASITEAFF; CDR3 DNA: TGCGCCAGCAGCTTGGCCAGTATAACTGAAGCTTTCTTT
J gene: TRBJ2-3; V gene: TRBV19; D gene: -; clone size: -; CDR3 protein: CASSIWAGATAEDTQYF; CDR3 DNA: TGTGCCAGTAGTATTTGGGCAGGGGCCACGGCTGAAGATACGCAGTATTTT
J gene: TRBJ2-1; V gene: TRBV5-1; D gene: -; clone size: -; CDR3 protein: CASSLGHAGWYEQFF; CDR3 DNA: TGCGCCAGCAGCTTGGGCCACGCAGGGTGGTATGAGCAGTTCTTC
J gene: TRBJ2-1; V gene: TRBV7-2; D gene: -; clone size: -; CDR3 protein: CASRLPGSSYNEQFF; CDR3 DNA: TGTGCCAGCAGGTTACCGGGAAGCTCCTACAATGAGCAGTTCTTC
J gene: TRBJ2-4; V gene: TRBV4-3; D gene: -; clone size: -; CDR3 protein: CASSQDGPWNIQYF; CDR3 DNA: TGCGCCAGCAGCCAAGATGGGCCCTGGAACATTCAGTACTTC
J gene: TRBJ2-7; V gene: TRBV29-1; D gene: TRBD2; clone size: -; CDR3 protein: CSVVGTSGRSASSYEQYF; CDR3 DNA: TGCAGCGTTGTAGGGACTAGCGGGAGATCGGCGAGCTCCTACGAGCAGTACTTC
J gene: TRBJ2-5; V gene: TRBV2; D gene: -; clone size: -; CDR3 protein: CASSLEGQATQYF; CDR3 DNA: TGTGCCAGCAGCCTGGAGGGGCAGGCGACCCAGTACTTC
J gene: TRBJ2-7; V gene: TRBV29-1; D gene: TRBD1; clone size: -; CDR3 protein: CSVEFRLTGGGYEQYF; CDR3 DNA: TGCAGCGTTGAATTTCGGCTGACAGGGGGCGGCTACGAGCAGTACTTC
J gene: TRBJ2-7; V gene: TRBV2; D gene: TRBD1; clone size: -; CDR3 protein: CASSYRGVNEQYF; CDR3 DNA: TGTGCCAGCAGTTACAGGGGGGTTAACGAGCAGTACTTC
J gene: TRBJ2-7; V gene: TRBV28; D gene: TRBD2; clone size: -; CDR3 protein: CASSLTTSGRHEQYF; CDR3 DNA: TGTGCCAGCAGTTTAACTACTAGCGGGAGGCACGAGCAGTACTTC
J gene: TRBJ2-1; V gene: TRBV28; D gene: TRBD2; clone size: -; CDR3 protein: CASSSFSGRATYNEQFF; CDR3 DNA: TGTGCCAGCAGTTCATTTAGCGGGAGGGCGACCTACAATGAGCAGTTCTTC
J gene: TRBJ1-1; V gene: TRBV18; D gene: TRBD1; clone size: medium-sized; CDR3 protein: CASSPGTGGSYTEAFF; CDR3 DNA: TGTGCCAGCTCACCAGGGACAGGGGGCAGTTACACTGAAGCTTTCTTT
J gene: TRBJ2-1; V gene: TRBV28; D gene: TRBD1; clone size: once; CDR3 protein: CASSTKTGTNEQFF; CDR3 DNA: TGTGCCAGCAGTACCAAGACAGGGACCAATGAGCAGTTCTTC
J gene: TRBJ2-3; V gene: TRBV2; D gene: -; clone size: few; CDR3 protein: CASSEGLGHSVDTQYF; CDR3 DNA: TGTGCCAGCAGTGAAGGTCTGGGACACTCGGTGGATACGCAGTATTTT
J gene: TRBJ1-5; V gene: TRBV7-9; D gene: TRBD1; clone size: -; CDR3 protein: CASSLFRGQGIGQPQHF; CDR3 DNA: TGTGCCAGCAGCCTATTTAGGGGACAGGGAATAGGTCAGCCCCAGCATTTT
J gene: TRBJ2-1; V gene: TRBV6-4; D gene: TRBD2; clone size: -; CDR3 protein: CASSSTSSGRKGEQFF; CDR3 DNA: TGTGCCAGCAGTTCCACCTCCAGCGGGAGAAAGGGTGAGCAGTTCTTC
J gene: TRBJ1-4; V gene: TRBV19; D gene: -; clone size: -; CDR3 protein: CASSIDTVRNEKLFF; CDR3 DNA: TGTGCCAGTAGCATTGACACCGTGAGAAATGAAAAACTGTTTTTT
J gene: TRBJ1-4; V gene: TRBV6-5; D gene: -; clone size: -; CDR3 protein: CASSYYRGGKLFF; CDR3 DNA: TGTGCCAGCAGTTACTATAGGGGAGGCAAACTGTTTTTT
J gene: TRBJ2-7; V gene: TRBV6-5; D gene: -; clone size: -; CDR3 protein: CASSYSPAAYEQYF; CDR3 DNA: TGTGCCAGCAGTTACTCCCCGGCGGCCTACGAGCAGTACTTC
J gene: TRBJ2-7; V gene: TRBV11-3; D gene: TRBD2; clone size: once; CDR3 protein: CASSPRGTSINEQYF; CDR3 DNA: TGTGCCAGCAGCCCAAGGGGGACTAGCATCAACGAGCAGTACTTC
J gene: TRBJ2-7; V gene: TRBV10-2; D gene: -; clone size: few; CDR3 protein: CASSESGAGVSYEQYF; CDR3 DNA: TGCGCCAGCAGTGAGTCGGGGGCGGGAGTTAGTTACGAGCAGTACTTC
J gene: TRBJ2-4; V gene: TRBV4-3; D gene: -; clone size: -; CDR3 protein: CASSQDSVGSQYF; CDR3 DNA: TGCGCCAGCAGCCAAGATAGTGTGGGCAGTCAGTACTTC
J gene: TRBJ1-6; V gene: TRBV4-2; D gene: -; clone size: -; CDR3 protein: CASSRNWGGNNSPLHF; CDR3 DNA: TGTGCCAGCAGCCGAAACTGGGGCGGTAATAATTCACCCCTCCACTTT
J gene: TRBJ1-5; V gene: TRBV18; D gene: TRBD1; clone size: -; CDR3 protein: CASSPGQVNQPQHF; CDR3 DNA: TGTGCCAGCTCACCAGGACAGGTTAATCAGCCCCAGCATTTT
J gene: TRBJ1-1; V gene: TRBV7-2; D gene: -; clone size: -; CDR3 protein: CASSLRASMNTEAFF; CDR3 DNA: TGTGCCAGCAGCTTGCGAGCTAGTATGAACACTGAAGCTTTCTTT
J gene: TRBJ2-7; V gene: TRBV18; D gene: TRBD1; clone size: -; CDR3 protein: CASSPRTGGASEQYF; CDR3 DNA: TGTGCCAGCTCACCAAGGACAGGGGGAGCGAGCGAGCAGTACTTC
J gene: TRBJ1-2; V gene: TRBV28; D gene: -; clone size: -; CDR3 protein: CASSFGANYGYTF; CDR3 DNA: TGTGCCAGCAGTTTCGGGGCTAACTATGGCTACACCTTC
J gene: TRBJ2-7; V gene: TRBV7-2; D gene: TRBD2; clone size: -; CDR3 protein: CASSLSTSGLRPYEQYF; CDR3 DNA: TGTGCCAGCAGCTTATCGACTAGCGGGTTGCGACCCTACGAGCAGTACTTC
J gene: TRBJ1-4; V gene: TRBV30; D gene: -; clone size: few; CDR3 protein: CAWSPGVNEKLFF; CDR3 DNA: TGTGCCTGGAGCCCCGGGGTAAATGAAAAACTGTTTTTT
J gene: TRBJ1-1; V gene: TRBV4-1; D gene: -; clone size: -; CDR3 protein: CASSQRGGGVEAFF; CDR3 DNA: TGCGCCAGCAGCCAAAGGGGGGGCGGGGTTGAAGCTTTCTTT
J gene: TRBJ1-2; V gene: TRBV23-1; D gene: -; clone size: medium-sized; CDR3 protein: CASSQSLNRDYGYTF; CDR3 DNA: TGCGCCAGCAGTCAATCGTTGAACAGGGACTATGGCTACACCTTC
J gene: TRBJ2-2; V gene: TRBV5-5; D gene: TRBD1; clone size: -; CDR3 protein: CASSLAPQGARTNTGELFF; CDR3 DNA: TGTGCCAGCAGCTTGGCCCCGCAGGGGGCGCGGACAAACACCGGGGAGCTGTTTTTT
J gene: TRBJ2-7; V gene: TRBV2; D gene: -; clone size: -; CDR3 protein: CASSVQGRGYEQYF; CDR3 DNA: TGTGCCAGCAGTGTACAGGGTCGAGGCTACGAGCAGTACTTC
J gene: TRBJ2-5; V gene: TRBV5-5; D gene: -; clone size: -; CDR3 protein: CASSLVQNQETQYF; CDR3 DNA: TGTGCCAGCAGCTTGGTACAGAATCAAGAGACCCAGTACTTC
J gene: TRBJ1-6; V gene: TRBV19; D gene: TRBD1; clone size: -; CDR3 protein: CASSSRTGGNSPLHF; CDR3 DNA: TGTGCCAGTAGTTCAAGGACAGGGGGTAATTCACCCCTCCACTTT
J gene: TRBJ2-4; V gene: TRBV5-6; D gene: TRBD2; clone size: -; CDR3 protein: CASSSGLAGGFWTRNIQYF; CDR3 DNA: TGTGCCAGCAGCTCTGGACTAGCGGGAGGGTTCTGGACCCGAAACATTCAGTACTTC
J gene: TRBJ1-2; V gene: TRBV28; D gene: -; clone size: -; CDR3 protein: CASSPIIWGSYGYTF; CDR3 DNA: TGTGCCAGCAGCCCCATAATCTGGGGCAGTTATGGCTACACCTTC
J gene: TRBJ2-7; V gene: TRBV19; D gene: TRBD2; clone size: -; CDR3 protein: CASSSGTSGSYEQYF; CDR3 DNA: TGTGCCAGTAGTAGCGGGACTAGCGGGAGCTACGAGCAGTACTTC
J gene: TRBJ2-7; V gene: TRBV7-9; D gene: TRBD1; clone size: -; CDR3 protein: CASSPTGQGTYEQYF; CDR3 DNA: TGTGCCAGCAGCCCAACGGGACAGGGAACCTACGAGCAGTACTTC
J gene: TRBJ2-7; V gene: TRBV11-2; D gene: TRBD2; clone size: -; CDR3 protein: CASSPPGTSGRYEQYF; CDR3 DNA: TGTGCCAGCAGCCCGCCCGGGACTAGCGGGAGGTACGAGCAGTACTTC
J gene: TRBJ1-5; V gene: TRBV11-2; D gene: -; clone size: -; CDR3 protein: CASSPVSGYSNQPQHF; CDR3 DNA: TGTGCCAGCAGTCCGGTGTCGGGTTATAGCAATCAGCCCCAGCATTTT
J gene: TRBJ2-5; V gene: TRBV7-9; D gene: TRBD1; clone size: -; CDR3 protein: CASNPGQGQETQYF; CDR3 DNA: TGTGCCAGCAACCCCGGACAGGGGCAAGAGACCCAGTACTTC
J gene: TRBJ2-3; V gene: TRBV4-3; D gene: TRBD2; clone size: -; CDR3 protein: CASSQDRGGPTDTQYF; CDR3 DNA: TGCGCCAGCAGCCAAGATCGGGGGGGACCCACAGATACGCAGTATTTT
J gene: TRBJ2-3; V gene: TRBV6-6; D gene: -; clone size: -; CDR3 protein: CASRWGADTQYF; CDR3 DNA: TGTGCCAGCCGCTGGGGAGCAGATACGCAGTATTTT
J gene: TRBJ2-1; V gene: TRBV5-1; D gene: -; clone size: -; CDR3 protein: CASSLGLLYNEQFF; CDR3 DNA: TGCGCCAGCAGCTTGGGCTTACTCTACAATGAGCAGTTCTTC
J gene: TRBJ2-7; V gene: TRBV6-5; D gene: -; clone size: -; CDR3 protein: CASSEGSSYEQYF; CDR3 DNA: TGTGCCAGCAGTGAGGGCAGCTCCTACGAGCAGTACTTC
J gene: TRBJ2-3; V gene: TRBV28; D gene: -; clone size: few; CDR3 protein: CASSLGTTSKDTDTQYF; CDR3 DNA: TGTGCCAGCAGTTTAGGAACGACTTCTAAGGACACAGATACGCAGTATTTT